This TCR beta chain comes out of a study of CD8 T cells in Susac syndrome. Sequencing targeted TCR beta in T cells from blood (CD8+ and CD4+). Random hexamers were used to reverse transcribe about 0.5 to 1 ug of RNA. TCRdb passed the immunoSEQ multiplex PCR reads through MiXCR, listing each CDR3 protein once. Among about 120,000 distinct CDR3 sequences, approximately 94% were seen once, and the ten largest hold 0.095% to 0.1%. V was clipped by 7 bases and J by 5 bases; unmatched bases: 4. The CDR3 spans 13 residues. Germline CDR1 is SEHNR and CDR2 is FQNEAQ (reference sequence). The chain carries TRBV7-9 and TRBJ2-2, with 7 positions matching TRBD2. Sequencing used CD4+ T cells from PBMCs. This clonotype was sampled from a human donor in good health. The CDR3 region has the DNA TGTGCCAGCAACACGGGAGGAACCGGGGAGCTGTTTTTT. It codes for CASNTGGTGELFF.